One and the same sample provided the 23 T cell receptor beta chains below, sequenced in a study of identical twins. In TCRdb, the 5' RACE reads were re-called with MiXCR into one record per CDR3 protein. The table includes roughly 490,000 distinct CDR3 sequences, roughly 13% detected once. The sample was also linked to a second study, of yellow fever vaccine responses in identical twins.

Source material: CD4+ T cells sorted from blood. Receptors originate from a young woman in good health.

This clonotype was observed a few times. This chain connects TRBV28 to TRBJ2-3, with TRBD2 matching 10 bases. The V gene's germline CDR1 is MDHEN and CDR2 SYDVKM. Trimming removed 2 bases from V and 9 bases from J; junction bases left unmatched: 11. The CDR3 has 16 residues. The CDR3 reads CASSLRLAGAGYTQYF. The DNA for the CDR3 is TGTGCCAGCAGTTTAAGGCTAGCGGGAGCCGGCTACACGCAGTATTTT. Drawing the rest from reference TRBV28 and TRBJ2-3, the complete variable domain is DVKVTQSSRYLVKRTGEKVFLECVQDMDHENMFWYRQDPGLGLRLIYFSYDVKMKEKGDIPEGYSVSREKKERFSLILESASTNQTSMYLCASSLRLAGAGYTQYFGPGTRLTVL.

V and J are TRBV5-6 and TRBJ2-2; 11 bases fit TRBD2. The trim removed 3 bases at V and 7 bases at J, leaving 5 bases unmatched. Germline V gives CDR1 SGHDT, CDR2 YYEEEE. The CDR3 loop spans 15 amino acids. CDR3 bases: TGTGCCAGCAGCTGGAATAGCGGGAGGGTCGGGGAGCTGTTTTTT. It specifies CASSWNSGRVGELFF.

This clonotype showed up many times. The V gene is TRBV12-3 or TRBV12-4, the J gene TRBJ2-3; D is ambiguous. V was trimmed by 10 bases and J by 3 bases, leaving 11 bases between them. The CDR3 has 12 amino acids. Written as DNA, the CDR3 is TGTGCCACCCAGCTGGAGACAGATACGCAGTATTTT. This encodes CATQLETDTQYF.

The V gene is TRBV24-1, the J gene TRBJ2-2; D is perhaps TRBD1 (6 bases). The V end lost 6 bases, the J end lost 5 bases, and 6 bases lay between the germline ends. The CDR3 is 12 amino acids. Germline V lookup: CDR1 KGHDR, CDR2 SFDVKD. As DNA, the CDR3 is TGTGCCACCAGTCAGGGGACCGGGGAGCTGTTTTTT. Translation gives CATSQGTGELFF.

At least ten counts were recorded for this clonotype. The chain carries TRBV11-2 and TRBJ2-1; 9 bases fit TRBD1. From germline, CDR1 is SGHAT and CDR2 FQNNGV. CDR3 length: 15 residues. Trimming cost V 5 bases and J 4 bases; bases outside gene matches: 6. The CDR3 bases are TGTGCCAGCAGCCGACCGGGACAGGGATACAATGAGCAGTTCTTC. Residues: CASSRPGQGYNEQFF.

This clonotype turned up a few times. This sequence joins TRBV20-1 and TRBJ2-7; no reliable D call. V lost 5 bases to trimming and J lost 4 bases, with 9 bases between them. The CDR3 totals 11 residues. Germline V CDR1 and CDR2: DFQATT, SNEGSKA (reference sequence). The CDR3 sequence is CSASDLYEQYF. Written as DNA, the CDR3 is TGCAGTGCTTCCGACTTGTACGAGCAGTACTTC.

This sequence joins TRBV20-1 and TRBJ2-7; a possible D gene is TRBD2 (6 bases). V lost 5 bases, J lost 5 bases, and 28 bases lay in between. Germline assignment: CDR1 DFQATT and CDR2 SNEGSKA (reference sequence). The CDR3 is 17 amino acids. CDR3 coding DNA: TGCAGTGCTCATAGTAAGTCGCCAATTGGGCTAGCGAACGAGCAGTACTTC. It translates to CSAHSKSPIGLANEQYF.

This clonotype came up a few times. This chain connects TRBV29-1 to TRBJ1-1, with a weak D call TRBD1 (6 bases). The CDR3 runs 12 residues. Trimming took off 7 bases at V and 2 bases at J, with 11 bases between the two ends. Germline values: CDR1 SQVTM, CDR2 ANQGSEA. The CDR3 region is CSAGQSNTEAFF. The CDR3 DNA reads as TGCAGCGCTGGACAGTCAAACACTGAAGCTTTCTTT.

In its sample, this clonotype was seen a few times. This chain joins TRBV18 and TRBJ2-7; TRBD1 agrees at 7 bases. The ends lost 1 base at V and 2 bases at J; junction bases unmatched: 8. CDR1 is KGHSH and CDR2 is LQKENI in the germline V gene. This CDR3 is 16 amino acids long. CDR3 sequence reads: CASSPLGPGGTYEQYF. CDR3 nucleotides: TGTGCCAGCTCACCACTCGGGCCAGGGGGAACCTACGAGCAGTACTTC.

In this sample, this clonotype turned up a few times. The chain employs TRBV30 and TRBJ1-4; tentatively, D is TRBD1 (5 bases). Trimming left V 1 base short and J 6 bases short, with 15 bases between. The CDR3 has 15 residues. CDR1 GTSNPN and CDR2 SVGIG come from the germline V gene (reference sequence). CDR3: CAWSAPPGRHEKLFF. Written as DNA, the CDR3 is TGTGCCTGGAGTGCCCCCCCGGGACGGCATGAAAAACTGTTTTTT.

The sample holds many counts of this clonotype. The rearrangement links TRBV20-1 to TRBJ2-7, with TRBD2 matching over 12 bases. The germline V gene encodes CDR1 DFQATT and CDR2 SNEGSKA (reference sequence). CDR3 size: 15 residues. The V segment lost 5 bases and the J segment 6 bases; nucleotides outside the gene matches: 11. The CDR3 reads CSALRPTSGRGEQYF. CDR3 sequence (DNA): TGCAGTGCTCTCCGCCCGACTAGCGGGAGAGGCGAGCAGTACTTC.

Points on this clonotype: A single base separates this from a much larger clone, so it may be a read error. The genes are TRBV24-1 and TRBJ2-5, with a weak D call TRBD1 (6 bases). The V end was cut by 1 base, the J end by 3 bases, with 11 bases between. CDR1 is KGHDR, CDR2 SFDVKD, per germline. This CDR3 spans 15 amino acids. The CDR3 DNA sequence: TGTGCCACCAGTGATTTTACACAGGGTGAAGAGACCCAGTACTTC. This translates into CATSDFTQGEETQYF.

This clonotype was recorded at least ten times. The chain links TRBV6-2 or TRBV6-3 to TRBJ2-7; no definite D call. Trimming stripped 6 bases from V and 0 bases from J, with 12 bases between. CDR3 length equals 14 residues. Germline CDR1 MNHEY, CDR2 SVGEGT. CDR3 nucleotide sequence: TGTGCCAGCAGCCGGACGGAGAGCTCCTACGAGCAGTACTTC. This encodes CASSRTESSYEQYF.

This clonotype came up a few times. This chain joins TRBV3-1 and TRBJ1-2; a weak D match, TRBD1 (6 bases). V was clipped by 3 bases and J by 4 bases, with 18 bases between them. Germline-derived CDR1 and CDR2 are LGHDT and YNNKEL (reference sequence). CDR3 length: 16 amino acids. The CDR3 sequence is CASSQFVTGAGYGYTF. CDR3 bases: TGTGCCAGCAGCCAGTTCGTGACGGGGGCTGGCTATGGCTACACCTTC. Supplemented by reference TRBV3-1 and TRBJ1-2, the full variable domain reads DTAVSQTPKYLVTQMGNDKSIKCEQNLGHDTMYWYKQDSKKFLKIMFSYNNKELIINETVPNRFSPKSPDKAHLNLHINSLELGDSAVYFCASSQFVTGAGYGYTFGSGTRLTVV.

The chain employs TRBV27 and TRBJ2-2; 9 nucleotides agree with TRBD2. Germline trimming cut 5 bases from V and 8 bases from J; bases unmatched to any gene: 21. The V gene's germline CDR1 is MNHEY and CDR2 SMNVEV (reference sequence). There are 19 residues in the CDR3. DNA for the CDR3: TGTGCCAGCAGTCTCTCCCACCGGGGGGCTAGCGGGGAAGATGGGGAGCTGTTTTTT. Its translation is CASSLSHRGASGEDGELFF.

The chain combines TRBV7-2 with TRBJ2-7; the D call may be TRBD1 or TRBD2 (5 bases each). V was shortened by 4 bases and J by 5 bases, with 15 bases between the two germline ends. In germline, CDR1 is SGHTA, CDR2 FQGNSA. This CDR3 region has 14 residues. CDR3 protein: CASSSLGGLDEQYF. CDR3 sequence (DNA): TGTGCCAGCAGCTCCCTTGGGGGTTTGGACGAGCAGTACTTC.

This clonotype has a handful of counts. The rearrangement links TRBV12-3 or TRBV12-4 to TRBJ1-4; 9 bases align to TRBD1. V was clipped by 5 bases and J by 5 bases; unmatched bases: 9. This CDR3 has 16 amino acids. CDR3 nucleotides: TGTGCCAGCAGTCCCGCCCGGACAGGGGAGAATGAAAAACTGTTTTTT. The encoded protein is CASSPARTGENEKLFF.

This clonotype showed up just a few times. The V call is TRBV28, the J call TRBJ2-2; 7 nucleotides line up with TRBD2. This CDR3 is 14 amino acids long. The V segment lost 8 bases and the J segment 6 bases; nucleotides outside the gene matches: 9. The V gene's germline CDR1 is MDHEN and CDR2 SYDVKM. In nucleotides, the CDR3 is TGTGCCAGCCTCGGGGGGTACCTTCCCGGGGAGCTGTTTTTT. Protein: CASLGGYLPGELFF.

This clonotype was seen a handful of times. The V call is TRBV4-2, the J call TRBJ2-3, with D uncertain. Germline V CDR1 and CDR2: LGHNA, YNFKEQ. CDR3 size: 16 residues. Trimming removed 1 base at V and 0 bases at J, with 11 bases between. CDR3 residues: CASSQVVAGSTDTQYF. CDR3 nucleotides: TGTGCCAGCAGCCAAGTCGTCGCCGGGAGCACAGATACGCAGTATTTT.

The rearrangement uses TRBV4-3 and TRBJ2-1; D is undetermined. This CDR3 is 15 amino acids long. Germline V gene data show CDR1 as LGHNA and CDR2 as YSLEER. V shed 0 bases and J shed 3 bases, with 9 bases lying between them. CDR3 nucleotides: TGCGCCAGCAGCCAAGATGTTATCGGCTACAATGAGCAGTTCTTC. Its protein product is CASSQDVIGYNEQFF.

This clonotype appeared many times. As DNA, the CDR3 is TGCGCCAGCAGCGACTCGACAGGGTCTCAGCCCCAGCATTTT. Its protein product is CASSDSTGSQPQHF. The chain couples TRBV5-1 to TRBJ1-5; 7 positions agree with TRBD1. Trimming cost V 4 bases and J 6 bases; bases outside gene matches: 7. The CDR3 covers 14 residues. Germline CDR1 and CDR2: SGHRS and YFSETQ.

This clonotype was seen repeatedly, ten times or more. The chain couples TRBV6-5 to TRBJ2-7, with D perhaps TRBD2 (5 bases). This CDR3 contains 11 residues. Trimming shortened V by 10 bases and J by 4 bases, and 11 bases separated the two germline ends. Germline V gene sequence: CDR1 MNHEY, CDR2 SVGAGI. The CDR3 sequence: CANSGVYEQYF. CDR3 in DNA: TGTGCCAACAGCGGTGTATACGAGCAGTACTTC.

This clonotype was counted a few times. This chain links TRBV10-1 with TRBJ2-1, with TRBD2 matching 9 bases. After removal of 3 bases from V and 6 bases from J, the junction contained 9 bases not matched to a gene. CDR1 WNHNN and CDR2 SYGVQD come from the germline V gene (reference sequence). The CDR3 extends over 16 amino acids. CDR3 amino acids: CASSEFSGSSGNEQFF. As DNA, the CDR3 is TGCGCCAGCAGTGAATTTAGCGGGAGTTCCGGCAATGAGCAGTTCTTC.